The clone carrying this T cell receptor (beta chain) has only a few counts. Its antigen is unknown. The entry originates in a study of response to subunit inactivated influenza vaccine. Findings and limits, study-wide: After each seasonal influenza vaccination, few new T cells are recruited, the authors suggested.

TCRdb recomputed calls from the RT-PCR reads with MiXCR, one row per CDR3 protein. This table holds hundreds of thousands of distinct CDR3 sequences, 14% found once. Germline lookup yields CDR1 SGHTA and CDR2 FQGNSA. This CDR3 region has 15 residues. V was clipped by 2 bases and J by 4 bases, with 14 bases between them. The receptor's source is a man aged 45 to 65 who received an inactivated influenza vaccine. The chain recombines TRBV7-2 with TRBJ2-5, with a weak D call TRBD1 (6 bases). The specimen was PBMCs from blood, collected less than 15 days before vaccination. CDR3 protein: CASSLSPTGRETQYF. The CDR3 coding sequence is TGTGCCAGCAGCTTATCCCCGACAGGCCGAGAGACCCAGTACTTC.